These T cell receptor beta chains were read from a single sample in a study of blood T cell repertoires in COVID-19. Using immunoSEQ multiplex PCR, the repertoire was profiled, and TCRdb retains in-frame clones only, with some absent. The table records approximately 300,000 clones, approximately 86% of them present only once. Material for sequencing was PBMCs or T cells enriched from blood (not recorded which). Receptors originate from a woman aged 18-29 years who had recovered from COVID-19. The CDR3 runs from the conserved cysteine through the conserved F or W. D genes are given only for firm matches. Expanded clones get a size class; other rows say once, few or many, or leave the size out.

TRBD2 | 17 | TRBJ2-3 | TRBV5-1 | few | CASSLRLGRGEEDTQYF | TGCGCCAGCAGCTTGCGGCTCGGCCGGGGGGAAGAGGATACGCAGTATTTT
NA | 14 | TRBJ1-2 | TRBV10-3 | once | CAISDGEGGSGYTF | TGTGCCATCAGTGATGGGGAGGGAGGTAGCGGCTACACCTTC
TRBD2 | 15 | TRBJ2-1 | TRBV5-1 | NA | CASSLAGTSPNEQFF | TGCGCCAGCAGCCTCGCCGGGACTAGCCCCAATGAGCAGTTCTTC
TRBD1 | 13 | TRBJ2-7 | TRBV30 | few | CAWGTGGVYEQYF | TGTGCCTGGGGGACAGGGGGCGTTTACGAGCAGTACTTC
NA | 14 | TRBJ2-5 | TRBV19 | NA | CASSKQGLSETQYF | TGTGCCAGTAGTAAACAGGGCCTCTCTGAGACCCAGTACTTC
NA | 16 | TRBJ1-4 | TRBV7-9 | NA | CASSLGQGATNEKLFF | TGTGCCAGCAGCTTAGGTCAGGGTGCAACTAATGAAAAACTGTTTTTT
TRBD2 | 14 | TRBJ2-3 | TRBV7-7 | NA | CASSTRAGVDTQYF | TGTGCCAGCAGTACTCGGGCGGGAGTAGATACGCAGTATTTT
TRBD1 | 17 | TRBJ1-4 | TRBV11-2 | NA | CASSYTGGAFSNEKLFF | TGTGCCAGCAGCTATACAGGGGGCGCGTTTTCTAATGAAAAACTGTTTTTT
NA | 14 | TRBJ1-1 | TRBV5-6 | NA | CASSLVPAGAEAFF | TGTGCCAGCAGCTTGGTACCTGCGGGTGCTGAAGCTTTCTTT
NA | 15 | TRBJ2-3 | TRBV19 | NA | CASSMLASRTDTQYF | TGTGCCAGTAGTATGTTGGCTAGTAGGACAGATACGCAGTATTTT
NA | 17 | TRBJ1-2 | TRBV27 | NA | CASTQNPGSTSNYGYTF | TGTGCCAGCACCCAGAACCCAGGGTCTACTTCTAACTATGGCTACACCTTC
TRBD1 | 15 | TRBJ1-6 | TRBV9 | NA | CASSVRTGENSPLHF | TGTGCCAGCAGCGTCCGGACAGGAGAGAATTCACCCCTCCACTTT
NA | 17 | TRBJ2-3 | TRBV21-1 | NA | CASSSTDRDDLRDTQYF | TGTGCCAGCAGCTCGACGGACAGGGATGACCTGCGAGATACGCAGTATTTT
TRBD2 | 16 | TRBJ2-3 | TRBV30 | NA | CAWSHGTSGDTDTQYF | TGTGCCTGGAGCCACGGGACTAGCGGAGACACAGATACGCAGTATTTT
NA | 14 | TRBJ1-5 | TRBV6-1 | NA | CASSEGQANQPQHF | TGTGCCAGCAGTGAAGGACAGGCCAATCAGCCCCAGCATTTT
TRBD2 | 14 | TRBJ2-3 | TRBV29-1 | once | CSVATSGATDTQYF | TGCAGCGTTGCAACTAGCGGGGCCACAGATACGCAGTATTTT
NA | 15 | TRBJ2-5 | TRBV4-2 | once | CASSQVSSKQETQYF | TGTGCCAGCAGCCAAGTTTCTAGCAAGCAAGAGACCCAGTACTTC
NA | 16 | TRBJ1-2 | TRBV21-1 | NA | CASSSRQTFPSYGYTF | TGTGCCAGCAGCAGCAGACAGACCTTTCCCTCGTATGGCTACACCTTC
TRBD1 | 15 | TRBJ1-6 | TRBV5-1 | NA | CASSLMGQSNSPLHF | TGCGCCAGCAGCTTGATGGGACAGTCTAATTCACCCCTCCACTTT
NA | 16 | TRBJ2-3 | TRBV10-2 | NA | CASSAFGGVSADTQYF | TGCGCCAGCAGTGCTTTCGGGGGAGTGAGCGCAGATACGCAGTATTTT
NA | 15 | TRBJ1-6 | TRBV15 | NA | CATSTDNSYNSPLHF | TGTGCCACCAGCACAGACAACTCCTATAATTCACCCCTCCACTTT
TRBD2 | 19 | TRBJ2-3 | TRBV19 | NA | CASSTSYSTSGYSTDTQYF | TGTGCCAGTAGTACTTCCTATTCGACTAGCGGGTACAGCACAGATACGCAGTATTTT
NA | 18 | TRBJ2-3 | TRBV7-8 | few | CASSLRGGVQISTDTQYF | TGTGCCAGCAGCTTACGAGGGGGGGTCCAGATTAGCACAGATACGCAGTATTTT
NA | 15 | TRBJ2-1 | TRBV4-2 | NA | CASSQGTDTYNEQFF | TGTGCCAGCAGCCAAGGGACAGACACCTACAATGAGCAGTTCTTC
TRBD2 | 14 | TRBJ2-1 | TRBV27 | NA | CASRRSSGNNEQFF | TGTGCCAGCAGAAGGTCTAGCGGGAACAATGAGCAGTTCTTC
NA | 17 | TRBJ1-1 | TRBV4-1 | NA | CASSQDYSTGGRTEAFF | TGCGCCAGCAGCCAAGATTATAGTACTGGAGGTAGAACTGAAGCTTTCTTT
TRBD2 | 18 | TRBJ2-3 | TRBV18 | NA | CASSRSGTSGRGTDTQYF | TGTGCCAGCTCACGCTCCGGGACTAGCGGGAGAGGCACAGATACGCAGTATTTT
TRBD1 | 16 | TRBJ2-2 | TRBV30 | NA | CAWNPPTGGAAGELFF | TGTGCCTGGAATCCTCCGACAGGGGGCGCGGCCGGGGAGCTGTTTTTT
NA | 14 | TRBJ1-4 | TRBV27 | NA | CASSFLGAREKLFF | TGTGCCAGCAGTTTTTTGGGGGCCAGGGAAAAACTGTTTTTT
TRBD2 | 15 | TRBJ2-1 | TRBV28 | NA | CASSPSGRIYNEQFF | TGTGCCAGCAGTCCCAGCGGGAGGATCTACAATGAGCAGTTCTTC
NA | 14 | TRBJ2-2 | TRBV9 | NA | CASSVAGNTGELFF | TGTGCCAGCAGCGTAGCAGGGAACACCGGGGAGCTGTTTTTT
TRBD2 | 15 | TRBJ2-1 | TRBV3-1/TRBV3-2 | once | CASSTLAGDGNEQFF | TGTGCCAGCAGCACACTAGCGGGAGACGGAAATGAGCAGTTCTTC
NA | 14 | TRBJ1-2 | TRBV7-3 | NA | CASSLNGGAYGYTF | TGTGCCAGCAGCTTAAATGGAGGGGCATATGGCTACACCTTC
NA | 13 | TRBJ2-7 | TRBV4-2 | NA | CASSQETPYEQYF | TGTGCCAGCAGCCAAGAGACACCTTACGAGCAGTACTTC
NA | 15 | TRBJ2-1 | TRBV15 | NA | CATSRDRRSSNEQFF | TGTGCCACCAGCAGAGATCGTAGGAGCTCCAATGAGCAGTTCTTC
TRBD1 | 15 | TRBJ2-3 | TRBV29-1 | NA | CSVETRTGGTDTQYF | TGCAGCGTTGAAACCAGGACAGGGGGCACAGATACGCAGTATTTT
NA | 12 | TRBJ1-2 | TRBV6-5 | few | CAPSPANYGYTF | TGTGCCCCATCCCCAGCTAACTATGGCTACACCTTC
TRBD2 | 16 | TRBJ2-1 | TRBV9 | NA | CASSVVSGRAYNEQFF | TGTGCCAGCAGCGTAGTTAGCGGGAGGGCCTACAATGAGCAGTTCTTC
TRBD2 | 19 | TRBJ2-7 | TRBV9 | few | CASSVAVRTSGGANYEQYF | TGTGCCAGCAGCGTAGCGGTCAGGACTAGCGGGGGGGCGAACTACGAGCAGTACTTC
TRBD2 | 17 | TRBJ2-1 | TRBV19 | NA | CASSIDLGTSGANEQFF | TGTGCCAGTAGTATAGATCTAGGGACTAGCGGAGCCAATGAGCAGTTCTTC
NA | 15 | TRBJ1-6 | TRBV5-6 | few | CASSLGLSYNSPLHF | TGTGCCAGCAGCTTGGGACTGAGCTATAATTCACCCCTCCACTTT
TRBD1 | 14 | TRBJ2-1 | TRBV5-1 | NA | CASSLEETGDEQFF | TGCGCCAGCAGCTTGGAAGAGACAGGGGATGAGCAGTTCTTC
NA | 21 | TRBJ2-1 | TRBV3-1/TRBV3-2 | NA | CASTRVAYQSQPPGYYNEQFF | TGTGCCAGCACCCGGGTAGCCTATCAATCACAGCCGCCAGGGTACTACAATGAGCAGTTCTTC
NA | 17 | TRBJ1-5 | TRBV7-2 | NA | CASTKRGGESSNQPQHF | TGTGCCAGCACCAAAAGGGGGGGGGAGAGTAGCAATCAGCCCCAGCATTTT
TRBD2 | 13 | TRBJ2-7 | TRBV30 | once | CAWSAGRNYEQYF | TGTGCCTGGAGCGCCGGGAGGAACTACGAGCAGTACTTC
NA | 13 | TRBJ1-1 | TRBV13 | NA | CASRGDGWGEAFF | TGTGCCAGCCGGGGGGACGGCTGGGGTGAAGCTTTCTTT
NA | 16 | TRBJ2-7 | TRBV15 | NA | CATSRDRDTLPYEQYF | TGTGCCACCAGCAGAGATCGGGACACATTACCCTACGAGCAGTACTTC
TRBD1 | 15 | TRBJ2-7 | TRBV28 | once | CASSLRDRYSYEQYF | TGTGCCAGCAGTTTACGGGACAGGTACTCCTACGAGCAGTACTTC
TRBD1 | 15 | TRBJ2-2 | TRBV6-2/TRBV6-3 | NA | CASSRDREDTGELFF | TGTGCCAGCAGTCGGGACAGGGAGGACACCGGGGAGCTGTTTTTT
TRBD1 | 14 | TRBJ2-1 | TRBV5-4 | NA | CASSPGQGFGEQFF | TGTGCCAGCAGCCCGGGACAGGGGTTCGGTGAGCAGTTCTTC
NA | 14 | TRBJ2-7 | TRBV3-1/TRBV3-2 | NA | CASSLLTVSYEQYF | TGTGCCAGCAGCCTTCTAACAGTCTCCTACGAGCAGTACTTC
NA | 15 | TRBJ2-5 | TRBV15 | NA | CATSRDRAPRETQYF | TGTGCCACCAGCAGAGATCGCGCACCCCGAGAGACCCAGTACTTC
TRBD2 | 14 | TRBJ2-7 | TRBV6-2/TRBV6-3 | once | CASRRGEGTYEQYF | TGTGCCAGCCGCCGAGGGGAGGGAACCTACGAGCAGTACTTC
TRBD2 | 18 | TRBJ2-2 | TRBV7-2 | NA | CASSLVSWLAGATGELFF | TGTGCCAGCAGCTTAGTATCTTGGCTAGCGGGGGCCACCGGGGAGCTGTTTTTT
NA | 11 | TRBJ2-7 | TRBV20-1 | NA | CSALAAYEQYF | TGCAGTGCTTTAGCGGCCTACGAGCAGTACTTC
NA | 13 | TRBJ2-7 | TRBV5-4 | NA | CASSLYTRDEQYF | TGTGCCAGCAGCTTGTATACGCGGGACGAGCAGTACTTC